The 25 T cell receptor beta chains in this list originate from one sample, sequenced in a study of blood T cell repertoires in COVID-19. Clones were sequenced by immunoSEQ multiplex PCR, and TCRdb holds only the in-frame ones, with some missing. In the table there are approximately 190,000 clones, 84% of which are singletons. The sequenced sample consisted of peripheral blood. Every receptor here comes from a human donor in a cohort sampled during active COVID-19.

The rearrangement uses TRBV27 and TRBJ2-7; 10 bases match TRBD2. Per the germline V gene, CDR1 is MNHEY and CDR2 is SMNVEV (reference sequence). Trimming at V came to 0 bases and at J to 4 bases, leaving 3 bases not matched to a gene. The CDR3 has 15 amino acids. The CDR3 DNA reads TGTGCCAGCAGTTTATCCCTAGCGGGAGAATACGAGCAGTACTTC. This gives the protein CASSLSLAGEYEQYF.

About this clone itself: Additional DNA sequences in this sample encode the identical CDR3. J is TRBJ2-7 and V is TRBV2, with D perhaps matching TRBD1 (5 bases). Germline assignment: CDR1 SNHLY and CDR2 FYNNEI. The CDR3 length is 10 residues. Trimming removed 9 bases from V and 4 bases from J, with 7 bases in between. CDR3 in amino acids: CASQGYEQYF. The DNA of the CDR3 is TGTGCCAGTCAGGGTTACGAGCAGTACTTC.

This rearrangement joins TRBV2 to TRBJ1-2; TRBD1 agrees at 8 bases. This CDR3 comprises 15 residues. Germline trimming cut 2 bases from V and 9 bases from J; bases unmatched to any gene: 11. CDR1 SNHLY and CDR2 FYNNEI come from the germline V gene. CDR3 in DNA: TGTGCCAGCAGTGAAAGGGGGTCGACAGGGGAGAGCTACACCTTC. It codes for CASSERGSTGESYTF.

The chain uses TRBV19 and TRBJ1-1; possible D gene TRBD1, 5 bases. V lost 4 bases and J lost 4, with 13 bases in between. CDR3 length: 14 amino acids. Germline CDR1 and CDR2: LNHDA and SQIVND (reference sequence). The CDR3 loop reads CASSNLWGTTEAFF. The CDR3, as DNA: TGTGCCAGTAGTAATTTATGGGGCACCACTGAAGCTTTCTTT.

In this sample, this clone turned up a few times. J is TRBJ2-5 and V is TRBV6-6, with 9 bases fitting TRBD1. Germline V gene lookup returns CDR1 MNHNY and CDR2 SVGAGI (reference sequence). This CDR3 contains 15 residues. V dropped 4 bases and J dropped 4; count of bases not matched to a gene: 7. The CDR3 DNA sequence: TGTGCCAGCAGTTCCGGGACAGGGTTCAGAGAGACCCAGTACTTC. Amino acids: CASSSGTGFRETQYF.

The chain recombines TRBV7-8 with TRBJ1-6; D uncertain. With 5 bases removed from V and 7 bases from J, the gap between germline ends came to 9 bases. Germline lookup yields CDR1 SGHVS and CDR2 FQNEAQ. This CDR3 comprises 13 residues. The CDR3 sequence is CASSPSRNSPLHF. The CDR3 coding sequence is TGTGCCAGCAGCCCCTCGCGAAATTCACCCCTCCACTTT.

V is TRBV5-1 and J is TRBJ2-2, with D perhaps TRBD2 (7 bases). Germline V gene lookup returns CDR1 SGHRS and CDR2 YFSETQ. The CDR3 has 19 residues. The V and J ends lost 0 bases and 5 bases respectively, with 23 bases between them. CDR3 in amino acids: CASSLEGGSTGRDTGELFF. DNA of the CDR3: TGCGCCAGCAGCTTGGAAGGGGGTTCTACAGGGAGGGATACCGGGGAGCTGTTTTTT.

This clone showed up just once. V usage is TRBV19 and J usage is TRBJ2-2, with 9 nucleotides matching TRBD1. V shed 3 bases, J shed 5 bases, and the junction held 7 bases outside the gene matches. The germline gives CDR1 LNHDA, CDR2 SQIVND (reference sequence). The CDR3 has 16 residues. DNA of the CDR3: TGTGCCAGTAGTATCCCCTCGGGACAGGGAACCGGGGAGCTGTTTTTT. Translation gives CASSIPSGQGTGELFF. Looking up the rest from reference TRBV19 and TRBJ2-2 gives the full variable domain: DGGITQSPKYLFRKEGQNVTLSCEQNLNHDAMYWYRQDPGQGLRLIYYSQIVNDFQKGDIAEGYSVSREKKESFPLTVTSAQKNPTAFYLCASSIPSGQGTGELFFGEGSRLTVL.

The V gene is TRBV19, the J gene TRBJ1-5, with D possibly matching TRBD1 (6 bases). The CDR3 covers 17 residues. V lost 4 bases and J lost 0, with 16 bases in between. CDR1 is LNHDA and CDR2 is SQIVND in the germline V gene (reference sequence). Written as DNA, the CDR3 is TGTGCCAGTAGTACCCCCCGAGGGGGACATAGCAATCAGCCCCAGCATTTT. Amino acids: CASSTPRGGHSNQPQHF. Variable domain in full (rest from reference TRBV19 and TRBJ1-5): DGGITQSPKYLFRKEGQNVTLSCEQNLNHDAMYWYRQDPGQGLRLIYYSQIVNDFQKGDIAEGYSVSREKKESFPLTVTSAQKNPTAFYLCASSTPRGGHSNQPQHFGDGTRLSIL.

The chain uses TRBV11-2 and TRBJ2-5; 7 nucleotides align to TRBD2. The V gene end was trimmed by 2 bases and the J gene end by 0 bases; junction bases not matched to a gene: 6. The CDR3 consists of 16 residues. CDR1 is SGHAT and CDR2 is FQNNGV in the germline V gene. CDR3 nucleotide sequence: TGTGCCAGCAGCTTACGGCCGGGGAGGGACCAAGAGACCCAGTACTTC. Its protein is CASSLRPGRDQETQYF.

This chain joins TRBV7-3 and TRBJ2-1, with D possibly being TRBD2 (7 bases). The V end lost 5 bases, the J end lost 5 bases, and 22 bases lay between the germline ends. The CDR3 runs to 17 residues. CDR1 is SGHTA and CDR2 is FQGTGA in the germline V gene. The chain's CDR3 is CASSPPGGGVENNEQFF. The CDR3 DNA sequence: TGTGCCAGCAGCCCCCCCGGCGGGGGCGTAGAAAACAATGAGCAGTTCTTC.

V is TRBV5-1 and J is TRBJ2-5, with D tentatively TRBD2 (6 bases). CDR1 SGHRS and CDR2 YFSETQ come from the germline V gene. The CDR3 loop spans 16 amino acids. V shed 4 bases and J shed 1 base, with 17 bases lying between them. The CDR3 protein is CASSKGGAALQETQYF. CDR3 nucleotide sequence: TGCGCCAGCAGCAAAGGCGGGGCAGCCCTCCAAGAGACCCAGTACTTC.

This chain uses TRBV6-2 or TRBV6-3 with TRBJ1-3; unclear D gene. The ends were cut back, 2 bases at V and 0 bases at J, with 11 bases in the middle. The CDR3 covers 16 residues. Per the germline V gene, CDR1 is MNHEY and CDR2 is SVGEGT. CDR3 loop: CASSYGSSRSGNTIYF. Here the CDR3 DNA reads TGTGCCAGCAGTTACGGTAGCTCCCGCTCTGGAAACACCATATATTTT.

Concerning this clone itself: Sequence at one end of the junction differs from germline and may be a read error. The genes are TRBV30 and TRBJ2-3; 13 nucleotides align to TRBD2. The germline gives CDR1 GTSNPN, CDR2 SVGIG (reference sequence). This CDR3 has 12 residues. The CDR3 DNA follows: TGTGCCTGGACCGGACTAGCGGGGGCGCGTGTTTTT. Translating gives CAWTGLAGARVF.

The chain employs TRBV6-5 and TRBJ2-3, with D possibly being TRBD1 (6 bases). Germline V CDR1 and CDR2: MNHEY, SVGAGI. The CDR3 extends over 15 amino acids. Trimming removed 8 bases from V and 1 base from J, with 16 bases in between. CDR3 loop: CASRPGVGGTDTQYF. As DNA, the CDR3 is TGTGCCAGCCGTCCAGGGGTCGGGGGCACAGATACGCAGTATTTT.

The chain has TRBV5-1 and TRBJ2-5; weak D call: TRBD2 (5 bases). The V gene's germline CDR1 is SGHRS and CDR2 YFSETQ. The V and J ends lost 0 bases and 5 bases respectively, with 8 bases between them. The CDR3 length is 13 residues. CDR3 sequence reads: CASSLARGETQYF. The CDR3 nucleotides read TGCGCCAGCAGCTTGGCCCGCGGGGAGACCCAGTACTTC.

The chain links TRBV30 to TRBJ1-4; possibly TRBD1 for D (5 bases). Germline V gene sequence: CDR1 GTSNPN, CDR2 SVGIG (reference sequence). V lost 3 bases and J 6 bases, leaving 8 bases between the germline ends. The CDR3 extends over 12 amino acids. For the CDR3, the DNA is TGTGCCTGGAGGGGGCTAGATGAAAAACTGTTTTTT. Encoded protein: CAWRGLDEKLFF.

The chain uses TRBV2 and TRBJ2-3, with 8 bases aligning to TRBD1. Germline values: CDR1 SNHLY, CDR2 FYNNEI. Trimming at V came to 11 bases and at J to 2 bases, leaving 12 bases not matched to a gene. The CDR3 runs to 15 residues. CDR3 bases: TGTGCCGCAAAACTTGACAGGGGTTCCACAGATACGCAGTATTTT. Translating it yields CAAKLDRGSTDTQYF.

This rearrangement joins TRBV5-4 to TRBJ2-7; D remains unclear. V gave up 0 bases and J gave up 7 bases, with 11 bases separating them. The CDR3 consists of 13 residues. Germline loops: CDR1 SGHNT, CDR2 YYREEE (reference sequence). The CDR3 spells CASSLGGLGEQYF. The CDR3 DNA reads as TGTGCCAGCAGCTTGGGCGGCCTTGGGGAGCAGTACTTC.

This chain connects TRBV21-1 to TRBJ2-5; the D call in the table, TRBD2, was not verified against the DNA. TRBV21-1 corresponds to a pseudogene. The CDR3 runs to 13 residues. CDR3 region: CASSKVRQETQYF. The DNA of the CDR3 is TGTGCCAGCAGCAAAGTCCGGCAAGAGACCCAGTACTTC.

The chain joins TRBV30 to TRBJ1-2; tentative D call: TRBD1 (5 bases). There are 12 residues in the CDR3. V dropped 5 bases and J dropped 0 bases, with 7 bases sitting between them. Per the germline V gene, CDR1 is GTSNPN and CDR2 is SVGIG (reference sequence). The CDR3 loop reads CAWDSSNYGYTF. The CDR3 DNA sequence: TGTGCCTGGGACAGTTCTAACTATGGCTACACCTTC.

J is TRBJ1-2 and V is TRBV6-5; D gene ambiguous. The ends were cut back, 6 bases at V and 2 bases at J, with 7 bases in the middle. The CDR3 extends over 12 amino acids. CDR1 and CDR2 from the germline V gene are MNHEY and SVGAGI. CDR3 amino acids: CASRGRNYGYTF. DNA for the CDR3: TGTGCCAGCAGAGGGAGGAACTATGGCTACACCTTC.

The CDR3 nucleotides are TGTGCTAGTGGTCCGCGAATCTCTACCCAGTACTTC. Its protein product is CASGPRISTQYF. This rearrangement joins TRBV12-5 to TRBJ2-5, with unresolved D. V dropped 5 bases and J dropped 8 bases, with 12 bases sitting between them. The length of the CDR3 is 12 residues. Germline CDR1 LGHNT, CDR2 FRNRAP.

The DNA of the CDR3 is TGTGCCTGGACGAATTCGGGACAGGGGACAATGAAGCAGTTCTTC. Residues: CAWTNSGQGTMKQFF. This sequence joins TRBV30 and TRBJ2-1; 10 bases agree with TRBD1. Trimming took 4 bases from V and 11 from J; bases not matched to a gene: 14. From germline, CDR1 is GTSNPN and CDR2 SVGIG (reference sequence). CDR3 length: 15 amino acids.

This clone was counted only a few times. This sequence joins TRBV5-6 and TRBJ2-2; D is perhaps TRBD2 (6 bases). The V gene's germline CDR1 is SGHDT and CDR2 YYEEEE. Trimming stripped 0 bases from V and 3 bases from J, with 9 bases between. This CDR3 has 15 amino acids. The CDR3 is CASSLATSYTGELFF. The CDR3 bases are TGTGCCAGCAGCTTGGCTACTAGCTACACCGGGGAGCTGTTTTTT.